In its sample, the clone carrying this TCR beta chain was seen once. Survey-level resolution applied to immunoSEQ assay v3.0. Profiling relied on immunoSEQ multiplex PCR, and the TCRdb table lists in-frame clones only, not all of them. The sample shows more than 25,000 clones, 75% to 90% of them seen only once. The CDR3 contains 14 residues. Germline trimming cut 6 bases from V and 4 bases from J; bases unmatched to any gene: 7. Germline V CDR1 and CDR2: SNHLY, FYNNEI. This sample was included in a study of long-term antiretroviral therapy in people with HIV. V usage is TRBV2 and J usage is TRBJ2-3; 7 nucleotides align to TRBD1. The clonotype comes from a man in his forties or fifties with HIV. The sequences come from unsorted PBMCs, collected 3.2 years before starting antiretroviral therapy. Here the CDR3 reads CASRDRRSPDTQYF. In DNA, the CDR3 is TGTGCCAGCAGGGACAGGCGCAGCCCAGATACGCAGTATTTT.